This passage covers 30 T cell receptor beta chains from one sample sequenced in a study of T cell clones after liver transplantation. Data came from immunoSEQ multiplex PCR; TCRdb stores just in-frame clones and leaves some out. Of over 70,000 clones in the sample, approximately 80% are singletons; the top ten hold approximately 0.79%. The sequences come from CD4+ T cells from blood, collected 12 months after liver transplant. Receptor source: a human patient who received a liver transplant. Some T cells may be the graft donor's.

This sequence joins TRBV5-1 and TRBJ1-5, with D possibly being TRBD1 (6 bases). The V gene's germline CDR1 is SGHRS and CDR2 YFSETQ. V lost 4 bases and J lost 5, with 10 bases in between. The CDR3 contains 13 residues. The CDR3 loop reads CASSPDRDQPQHF. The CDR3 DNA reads TGCGCCAGCAGCCCGGACAGAGATCAGCCCCAGCATTTT.

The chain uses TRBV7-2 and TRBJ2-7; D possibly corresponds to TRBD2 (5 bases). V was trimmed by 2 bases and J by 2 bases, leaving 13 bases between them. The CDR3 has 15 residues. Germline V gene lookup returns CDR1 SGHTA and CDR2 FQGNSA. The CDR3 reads CASSLSGVGAYEQYF. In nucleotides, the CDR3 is TGTGCCAGCAGCTTAAGCGGCGTGGGAGCCTACGAGCAGTACTTC.

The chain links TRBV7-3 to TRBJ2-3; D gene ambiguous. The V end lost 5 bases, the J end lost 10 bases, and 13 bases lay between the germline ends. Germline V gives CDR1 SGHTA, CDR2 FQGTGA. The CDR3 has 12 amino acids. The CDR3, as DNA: TGTGCCAGCAGCAACAGACCTAATGCGCAGTATTTT. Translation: CASSNRPNAQYF.

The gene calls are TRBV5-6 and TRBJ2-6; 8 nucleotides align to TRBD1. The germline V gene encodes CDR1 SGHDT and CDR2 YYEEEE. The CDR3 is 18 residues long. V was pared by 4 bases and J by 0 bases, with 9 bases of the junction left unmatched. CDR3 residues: CASSDFDRGNSGANVLTF. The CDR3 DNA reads TGTGCCAGCAGCGATTTTGACAGGGGTAACTCTGGGGCCAACGTCCTGACTTTC. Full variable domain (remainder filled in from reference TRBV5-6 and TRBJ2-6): DAGVTQSPTHLIKTRGQQVTLRCSPKSGHDTVSWYQQALGQGPQFIFQYYEEEERQRGNFPDRFSGHQFPNYSSELNVNALLLGDSALYLCASSDFDRGNSGANVLTFGAGSRLTVL.

The CDR3, as DNA: TGTGCCAGCAGCTCGTGGGACACACTCTATGGCTACACCTTC. This sequence encodes CASSSWDTLYGYTF. The genes are TRBV7-2 and TRBJ1-2, with D possibly matching TRBD1 (6 bases). This CDR3 comprises 14 residues. In germline, CDR1 is SGHTA, CDR2 FQGNSA. V lost 4 bases, J lost 4 bases, and 13 bases lay in between. The full variable domain, with the rest looked up from reference TRBV7-2 and TRBJ1-2, is GAGVSQSPSNKVTEKGKDVELRCDPISGHTALYWYRQSLGQGLEFLIYFQGNSAPDKSGLPSDRFSAERTGGSVSTLTIQRTQQEDSAVYLCASSSWDTLYGYTFGSGTRLTVV.

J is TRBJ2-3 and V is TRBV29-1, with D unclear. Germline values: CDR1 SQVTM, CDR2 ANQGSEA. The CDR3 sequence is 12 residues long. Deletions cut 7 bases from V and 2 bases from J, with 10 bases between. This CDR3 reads CSARGSTDTQYF. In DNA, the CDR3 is TGCAGCGCCCGTGGGTCCACAGATACGCAGTATTTT.

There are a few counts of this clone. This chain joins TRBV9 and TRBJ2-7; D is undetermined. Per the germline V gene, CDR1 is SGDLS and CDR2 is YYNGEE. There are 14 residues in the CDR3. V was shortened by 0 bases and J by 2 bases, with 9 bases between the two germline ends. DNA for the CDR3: TGTGCCAGCAGCGTAGTACCTGCTACCTACGAGCAGTACTTC. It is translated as CASSVVPATYEQYF.

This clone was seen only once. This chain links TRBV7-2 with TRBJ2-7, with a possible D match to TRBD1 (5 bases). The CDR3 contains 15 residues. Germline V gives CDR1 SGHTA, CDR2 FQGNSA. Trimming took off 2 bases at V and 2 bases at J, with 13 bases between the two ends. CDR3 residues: CASSLSGQRAYEQYF. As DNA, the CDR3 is TGTGCCAGCAGCTTATCAGGACAACGAGCCTACGAGCAGTACTTC.

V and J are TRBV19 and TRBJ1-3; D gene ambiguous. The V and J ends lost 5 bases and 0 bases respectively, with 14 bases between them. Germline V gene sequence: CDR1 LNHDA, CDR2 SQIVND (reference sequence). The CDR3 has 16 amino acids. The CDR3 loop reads CASSLKPTGSGNTIYF. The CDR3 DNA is TGTGCCAGTAGTCTGAAACCGACCGGCTCTGGAAACACCATATATTTT.

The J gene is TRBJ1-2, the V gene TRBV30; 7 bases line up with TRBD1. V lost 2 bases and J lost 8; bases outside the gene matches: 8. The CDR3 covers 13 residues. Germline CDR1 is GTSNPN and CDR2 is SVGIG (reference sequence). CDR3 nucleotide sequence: TGTGCCTGGAGTAGGGACAGACCGAGGGGCTACACCTTC. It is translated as CAWSRDRPRGYTF.

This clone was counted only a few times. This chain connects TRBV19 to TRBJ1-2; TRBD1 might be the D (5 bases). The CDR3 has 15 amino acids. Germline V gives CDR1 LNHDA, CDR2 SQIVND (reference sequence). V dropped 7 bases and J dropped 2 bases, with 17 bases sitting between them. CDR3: CASKPVGTDNYGYTF. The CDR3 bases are TGTGCCAGTAAACCTGTAGGGACGGACAACTATGGCTACACCTTC.

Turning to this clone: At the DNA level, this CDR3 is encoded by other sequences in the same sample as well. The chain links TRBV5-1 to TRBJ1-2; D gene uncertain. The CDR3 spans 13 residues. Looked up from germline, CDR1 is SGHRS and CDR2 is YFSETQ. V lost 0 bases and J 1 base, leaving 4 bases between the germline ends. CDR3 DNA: TGCGCCAGCAGCTTGGTCGTTAACTATGGCTACACCTTC. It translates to CASSLVVNYGYTF.

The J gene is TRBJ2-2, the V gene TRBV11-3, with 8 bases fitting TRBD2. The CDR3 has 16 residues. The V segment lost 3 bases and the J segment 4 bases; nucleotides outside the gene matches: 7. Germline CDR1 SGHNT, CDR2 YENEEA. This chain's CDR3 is CASSFRVSGITGELFF. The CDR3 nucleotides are TGTGCCAGCAGCTTCAGGGTTAGCGGGATCACCGGGGAGCTGTTTTTT.

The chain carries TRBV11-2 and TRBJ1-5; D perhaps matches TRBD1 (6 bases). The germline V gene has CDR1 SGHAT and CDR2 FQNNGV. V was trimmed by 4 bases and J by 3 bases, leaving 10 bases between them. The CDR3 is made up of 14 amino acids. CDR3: CASSSGHFNQPQHF. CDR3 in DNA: TGTGCCAGCAGCTCGGGACACTTCAATCAGCCCCAGCATTTT. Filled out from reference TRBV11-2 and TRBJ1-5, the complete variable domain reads EAGVAQSPRYKIIEKRQSVAFWCNPISGHATLYWYQQILGQGPKLLIQFQNNGVVDDSQLPKDRFSAERLKGVDSTLKIQPAKLEDSAVYLCASSSGHFNQPQHFGDGTRLSIL.

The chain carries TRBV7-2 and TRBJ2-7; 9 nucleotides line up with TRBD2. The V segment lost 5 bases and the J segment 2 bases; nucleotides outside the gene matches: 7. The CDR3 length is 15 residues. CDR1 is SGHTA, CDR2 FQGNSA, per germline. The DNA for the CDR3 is TGTGCCAGCAGCCCCCGGGTAGCGGGAGCCTACGAGCAGTACTTC. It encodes CASSPRVAGAYEQYF. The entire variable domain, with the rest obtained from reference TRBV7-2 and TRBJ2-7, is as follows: GAGVSQSPSNKVTEKGKDVELRCDPISGHTALYWYRQSLGQGLEFLIYFQGNSAPDKSGLPSDRFSAERTGGSVSTLTIQRTQQEDSAVYLCASSPRVAGAYEQYFGPGTRLTVT.

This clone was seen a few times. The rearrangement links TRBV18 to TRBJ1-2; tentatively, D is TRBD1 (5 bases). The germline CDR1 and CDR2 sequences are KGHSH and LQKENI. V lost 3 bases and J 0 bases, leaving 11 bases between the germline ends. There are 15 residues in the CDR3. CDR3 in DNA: TGTGCCAGCTCACCCTTACAGGATTCTAACTATGGCTACACCTTC. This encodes CASSPLQDSNYGYTF.

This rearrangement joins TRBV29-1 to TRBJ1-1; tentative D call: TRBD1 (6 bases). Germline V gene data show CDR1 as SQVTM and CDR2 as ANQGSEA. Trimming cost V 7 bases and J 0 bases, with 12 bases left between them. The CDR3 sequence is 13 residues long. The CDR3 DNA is TGCAGCGGATCACAGGGTTTGAACACTGAAGCTTTCTTT. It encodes CSGSQGLNTEAFF.

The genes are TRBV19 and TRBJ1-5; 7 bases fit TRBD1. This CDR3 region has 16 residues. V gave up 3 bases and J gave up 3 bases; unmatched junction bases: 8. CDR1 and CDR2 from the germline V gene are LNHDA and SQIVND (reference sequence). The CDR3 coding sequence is TGTGCCAGTAGTATGGGCAACAGGGGTTACAATCAGCCCCAGCATTTT. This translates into CASSMGNRGYNQPQHF.

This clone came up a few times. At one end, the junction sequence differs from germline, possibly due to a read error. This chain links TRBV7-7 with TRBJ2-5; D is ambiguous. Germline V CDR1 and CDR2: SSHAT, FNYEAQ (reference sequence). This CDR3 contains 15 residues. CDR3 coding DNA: TGTGCTAGCAGCCCTACTGGTGGGGTCAGAGAGACCCAGTACTTC. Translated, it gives CASSPTGGVRETQYF.

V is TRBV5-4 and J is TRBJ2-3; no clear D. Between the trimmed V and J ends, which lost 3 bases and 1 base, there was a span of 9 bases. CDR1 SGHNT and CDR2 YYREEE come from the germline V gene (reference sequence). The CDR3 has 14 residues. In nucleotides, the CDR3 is TGTGCCAGCAGCTCAGGACGGGGCACAGATACGCAGTATTTT. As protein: CASSSGRGTDTQYF.

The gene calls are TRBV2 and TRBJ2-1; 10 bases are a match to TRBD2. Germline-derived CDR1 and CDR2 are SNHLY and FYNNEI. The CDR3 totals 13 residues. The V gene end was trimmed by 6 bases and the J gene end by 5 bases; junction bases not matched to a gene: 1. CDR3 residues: CASRLAGNNEQFF. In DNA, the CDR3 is TGTGCCAGCAGACTAGCGGGAAACAATGAGCAGTTCTTC.

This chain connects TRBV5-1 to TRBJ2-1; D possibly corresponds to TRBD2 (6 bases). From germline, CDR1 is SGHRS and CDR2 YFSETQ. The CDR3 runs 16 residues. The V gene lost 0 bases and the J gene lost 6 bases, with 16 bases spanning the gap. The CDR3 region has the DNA TGCGCCAGCAGCTTGGATGCGGGATTCGGTATCAATGAGCAGTTCTTC. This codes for CASSLDAGFGINEQFF.

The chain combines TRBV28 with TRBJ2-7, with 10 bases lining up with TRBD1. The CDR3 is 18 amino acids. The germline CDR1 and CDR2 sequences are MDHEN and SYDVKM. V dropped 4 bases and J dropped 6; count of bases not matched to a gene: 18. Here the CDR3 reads CASSSYTLGGTGDGEQYF. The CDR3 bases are TGTGCCAGCAGTTCCTACACCCTAGGGGGGACAGGGGACGGCGAGCAGTACTTC.

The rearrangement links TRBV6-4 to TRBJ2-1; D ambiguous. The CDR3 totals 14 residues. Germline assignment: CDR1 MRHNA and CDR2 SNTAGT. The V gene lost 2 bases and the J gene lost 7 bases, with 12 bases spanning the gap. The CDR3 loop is CASSDGNRVNEQFF. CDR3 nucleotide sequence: TGTGCCAGCAGTGACGGAAACCGAGTGAATGAGCAGTTCTTC.

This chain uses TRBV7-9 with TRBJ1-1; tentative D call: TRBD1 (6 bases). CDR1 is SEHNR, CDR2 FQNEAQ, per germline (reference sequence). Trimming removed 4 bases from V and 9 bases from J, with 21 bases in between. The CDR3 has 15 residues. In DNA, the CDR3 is TGTGCCAGCAGCTCCAGCGGGGGGAAAAGGGGGAAAGCTTTCTTT. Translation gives CASSSSGGKRGKAFF.

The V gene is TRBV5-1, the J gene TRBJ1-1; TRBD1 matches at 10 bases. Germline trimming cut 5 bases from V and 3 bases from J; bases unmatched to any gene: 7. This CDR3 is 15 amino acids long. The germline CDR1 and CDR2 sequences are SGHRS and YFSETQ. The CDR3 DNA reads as TGCGCCAGCAGGCTGACAGGGGGCTTGGACACTGAAGCTTTCTTT. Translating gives CASRLTGGLDTEAFF. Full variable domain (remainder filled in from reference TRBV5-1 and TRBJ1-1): KAGVTQTPRYLIKTRGQQVTLSCSPISGHRSVSWYQQTPGQGLQFLFEYFSETQRNKGNFPGRFSGRQFSNSRSEMNVSTLELGDSALYLCASRLTGGLDTEAFFGQGTRLTVV.

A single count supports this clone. CDR3 nucleotides: TGTGCCAACACTGCTGGCGGGGGATACACAGATACGCAGTATTTT. Protein sequence: CANTAGGGYTDTQYF. The chain links TRBV2 to TRBJ2-3; 7 nucleotides match TRBD2. The germline V gene encodes CDR1 SNHLY and CDR2 FYNNEI. V trimming: 10 bases; J trimming: 2 bases; junction bases outside the gene matches: 12. The CDR3 spans 15 residues.

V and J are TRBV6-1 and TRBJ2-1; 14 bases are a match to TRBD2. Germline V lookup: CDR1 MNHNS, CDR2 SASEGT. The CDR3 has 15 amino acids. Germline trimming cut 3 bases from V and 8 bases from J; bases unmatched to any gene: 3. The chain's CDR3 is CASSEGTSGSDEQFF. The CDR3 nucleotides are TGTGCCAGCAGTGAGGGGACTAGCGGGAGCGATGAGCAGTTCTTC.

The CDR3 DNA is TGTGCCAGCAGCTTTGGGGACAGGGGGGGAATCACTGAAGCTTTCTTT. As protein: CASSFGDRGGITEAFF. This chain joins TRBV5-4 and TRBJ1-1; TRBD1 aligns across 11 bases. Trimming cost V 2 bases and J 4 bases; bases outside gene matches: 7. The CDR3 loop spans 16 amino acids. Germline loops: CDR1 SGHNT, CDR2 YYREEE (reference sequence).

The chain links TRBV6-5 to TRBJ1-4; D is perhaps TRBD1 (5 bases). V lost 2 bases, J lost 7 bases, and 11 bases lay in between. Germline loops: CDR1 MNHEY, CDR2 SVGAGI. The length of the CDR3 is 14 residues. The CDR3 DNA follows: TGTGCCAGCAGTTACCAGGGCCTGAGTGAAAAACTGTTTTTT. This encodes CASSYQGLSEKLFF.